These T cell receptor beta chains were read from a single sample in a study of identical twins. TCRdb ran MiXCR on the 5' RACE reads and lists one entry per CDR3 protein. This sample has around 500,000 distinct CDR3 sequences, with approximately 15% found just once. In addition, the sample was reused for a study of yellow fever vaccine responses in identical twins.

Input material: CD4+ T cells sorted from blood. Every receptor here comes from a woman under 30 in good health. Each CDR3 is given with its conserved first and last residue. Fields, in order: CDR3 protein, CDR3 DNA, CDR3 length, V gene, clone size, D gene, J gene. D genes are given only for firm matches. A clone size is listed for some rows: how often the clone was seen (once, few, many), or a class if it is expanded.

CDR3aa: CSATRADTQYF; CDR3nt: TGCAGTGCAACCAGGGCAGATACGCAGTATTTT; len: 11; v_gene: TRBV20-1; abundance: few; d_gene: -; j_gene: TRBJ2-3
CDR3aa: CSAGGEGRELRQETQYF; CDR3nt: TGCAGTGCTGGGGGGGAGGGGAGGGAGCTCAGGCAAGAGACCCAGTACTTC; len: 17; v_gene: TRBV20-1; abundance: -; d_gene: TRBD2; j_gene: TRBJ2-5
CDR3aa: CAWSGGDVAGTGELFF; CDR3nt: TGTGCCTGGAGTGGGGGGGATGTAGCGGGCACCGGGGAGCTGTTTTTT; len: 16; v_gene: TRBV30; abundance: -; d_gene: TRBD2; j_gene: TRBJ2-2
CDR3aa: CASSLWGTNTQYF; CDR3nt: TGTGCCAGCAGCCTCTGGGGGACTAATACGCAGTATTTT; len: 13; v_gene: TRBV7-6; abundance: -; d_gene: TRBD2; j_gene: TRBJ2-3
CDR3aa: CASNRGAGANVLTF; CDR3nt: TGTGCCAGCAATCGGGGGGCTGGGGCCAACGTCCTGACTTTC; len: 14; v_gene: TRBV7-9; abundance: few; d_gene: TRBD2; j_gene: TRBJ2-6
CDR3aa: CASRAFGEAFF; CDR3nt: TGTGCCAGCAGGGCTTTCGGTGAAGCTTTCTTT; len: 11; v_gene: TRBV28; abundance: -; d_gene: -; j_gene: TRBJ1-1
CDR3aa: CASSLRHSSYNSPLHF; CDR3nt: TGTGCCAGCAGCTTACGCCACAGCTCCTATAATTCACCCCTCCACTTT; len: 16; v_gene: TRBV7-2; abundance: few; d_gene: -; j_gene: TRBJ1-6
CDR3aa: CASSFGGRTTDTQYF; CDR3nt: TGTGCCAGCAGTTTTGGTGGCAGGACCACAGATACGCAGTATTTT; len: 15; v_gene: TRBV12-3/TRBV12-4; abundance: -; d_gene: -; j_gene: TRBJ2-3
CDR3aa: CASSYGTRTDTQYF; CDR3nt: TGCGCCAGCAGCTACGGGACCCGCACAGATACGCAGTATTTT; len: 14; v_gene: TRBV5-1; abundance: few; d_gene: -; j_gene: TRBJ2-3
CDR3aa: CAIGTGLTEAFF; CDR3nt: TGTGCCATTGGGACAGGGTTGACTGAAGCTTTCTTT; len: 12; v_gene: TRBV10-3; abundance: -; d_gene: TRBD1; j_gene: TRBJ1-1
CDR3aa: CSEMTGSKTQYF; CDR3nt: TGCAGCGAAATGACAGGGTCGAAGACCCAGTACTTC; len: 12; v_gene: TRBV29-1; abundance: few; d_gene: TRBD1; j_gene: TRBJ2-5
CDR3aa: CASSYSKAGAYNEQFF; CDR3nt: TGTGCCAGCAGTTACTCTAAAGCGGGAGCCTACAATGAGCAGTTCTTC; len: 16; v_gene: TRBV6-2/TRBV6-3; abundance: -; d_gene: TRBD2; j_gene: TRBJ2-1
CDR3aa: CASSFLGANQPQHF; CDR3nt: TGTGCCAGCAGTTTTTTGGGGGCCAATCAGCCCCAGCATTTT; len: 14; v_gene: TRBV12-3/TRBV12-4; abundance: many; d_gene: -; j_gene: TRBJ1-5
CDR3aa: CASSNGQVNTEAFF; CDR3nt: TGCGCCAGCAGCAATGGACAGGTGAACACTGAAGCTTTCTTT; len: 14; v_gene: TRBV5-1; abundance: -; d_gene: TRBD1; j_gene: TRBJ1-1
CDR3aa: CASSFLGVEQYF; CDR3nt: TGTGCCAGCTCCTTCTTAGGCGTCGAGCAGTACTTC; len: 12; v_gene: TRBV27; abundance: few; d_gene: -; j_gene: TRBJ2-7
CDR3aa: CASSLHRSNEAFF; CDR3nt: TGTGCCAGCAGTTTACACCGCTCCAATGAAGCTTTCTTT; len: 13; v_gene: TRBV12-3/TRBV12-4; abundance: few; d_gene: -; j_gene: TRBJ1-1
CDR3aa: CASSRKSNTEAFF; CDR3nt: TGTGCCAGCAGCCGAAAATCGAACACTGAAGCTTTCTTT; len: 13; v_gene: TRBV6-4; abundance: few; d_gene: -; j_gene: TRBJ1-1
CDR3aa: CASSPGTSGRAKTQYF; CDR3nt: TGCGCCAGCAGCCCTGGGACTAGCGGGAGGGCGAAGACCCAGTACTTC; len: 16; v_gene: TRBV5-1; abundance: -; d_gene: TRBD2; j_gene: TRBJ2-5
CDR3aa: CSAIRTGLSYEQYF; CDR3nt: TGCAGTGCTATCCGGACGGGACTCTCCTACGAGCAGTACTTC; len: 14; v_gene: TRBV20-1; abundance: many; d_gene: -; j_gene: TRBJ2-7
CDR3aa: CAMSPGPLCLNYGYTF; CDR3nt: TGTGCCATGAGCCCCGGGCCCCTCTGCCTTAACTATGGCTACACCTTC; len: 16; v_gene: TRBV5-6; abundance: -; d_gene: -; j_gene: TRBJ1-2
CDR3aa: CASSRTGGGPDTQYF; CDR3nt: TGTGCCAGCAGCCGGACAGGGGGCGGGCCAGATACGCAGTATTTT; len: 15; v_gene: TRBV6-1; abundance: few; d_gene: TRBD1; j_gene: TRBJ2-3
CDR3aa: CASSGQGASYEQYF; CDR3nt: TGTGCCAGCAGTGGACAGGGGGCTTCCTACGAGCAGTACTTC; len: 14; v_gene: TRBV12-3/TRBV12-4; abundance: many; d_gene: TRBD1; j_gene: TRBJ2-7
CDR3aa: CASSLEGASYEQYF; CDR3nt: TGCGCCAGCAGCTTGGAGGGGGCCTCCTACGAGCAGTACTTC; len: 14; v_gene: TRBV5-1; abundance: few; d_gene: TRBD1; j_gene: TRBJ2-7
CDR3aa: CASSLPDSRFPNEQFF; CDR3nt: TGTGCCAGCAGTCTTCCAGACAGCCGGTTCCCCAATGAGCAGTTCTTC; len: 16; v_gene: TRBV27; abundance: few; d_gene: -; j_gene: TRBJ2-1
CDR3aa: CASSYRSGTGGTDTQYF; CDR3nt: TGTGCCAGCAGCTACCGCTCCGGGACAGGGGGCACAGATACGCAGTATTTT; len: 17; v_gene: TRBV7-3; abundance: -; d_gene: TRBD1; j_gene: TRBJ2-3
CDR3aa: CASSRSKETNEQFF; CDR3nt: TGTGCCAGCAGCCGATCCAAGGAGACCAATGAGCAGTTCTTC; len: 14; v_gene: TRBV11-2; abundance: few; d_gene: -; j_gene: TRBJ2-1
CDR3aa: CASSRPDRDTGELFF; CDR3nt: TGTGCCAGCAGCCGCCCCGACAGGGACACCGGGGAGCTGTTTTTT; len: 15; v_gene: TRBV4-2; abundance: few; d_gene: TRBD1; j_gene: TRBJ2-2
CDR3aa: CASSPTGGLRADNEQFF; CDR3nt: TGTGCCAGCAGCCCCACAGGGGGACTACGGGCTGACAATGAGCAGTTCTTC; len: 17; v_gene: TRBV9; abundance: few; d_gene: -; j_gene: TRBJ2-1
CDR3aa: CASSALVGASGANVLTF; CDR3nt: TGTGCCAGCTCCGCCCTTGTTGGGGCCTCTGGGGCCAACGTCCTGACTTTC; len: 17; v_gene: TRBV18; abundance: -; d_gene: -; j_gene: TRBJ2-6
CDR3aa: CASSLAASTEAFF; CDR3nt: TGTGCCAGCAGCTTAGCGGCGAGCACTGAAGCTTTCTTT; len: 13; v_gene: TRBV7-6; abundance: -; d_gene: -; j_gene: TRBJ1-1
CDR3aa: CASSYSGQGPEQYF; CDR3nt: TGTGCCAGCAGTTACTCCGGGCAGGGCCCCGAGCAGTACTTC; len: 14; v_gene: TRBV6-5; abundance: few; d_gene: -; j_gene: TRBJ2-7
CDR3aa: CASSLQDLTDTQYF; CDR3nt: TGTGCCAGCAGCTTACAGGATCTCACAGATACGCAGTATTTT; len: 14; v_gene: TRBV5-6; abundance: few; d_gene: -; j_gene: TRBJ2-3
CDR3aa: CAISYGQAPNTGELFF; CDR3nt: TGTGCCATCAGCTACGGACAGGCCCCGAACACCGGGGAGCTGTTTTTT; len: 16; v_gene: TRBV10-3; abundance: few; d_gene: TRBD1; j_gene: TRBJ2-2
CDR3aa: CASRGRGPPWNEQFF; CDR3nt: TGTGCCAGCAGGGGGAGGGGGCCCCCCTGGAATGAGCAGTTCTTC; len: 15; v_gene: TRBV28; abundance: -; d_gene: -; j_gene: TRBJ2-1
CDR3aa: CASSYSWTAGELFF; CDR3nt: TGTGCCAGCAGTTACTCCTGGACTGCCGGGGAGCTGTTTTTT; len: 14; v_gene: TRBV6-5; abundance: -; d_gene: -; j_gene: TRBJ2-2
CDR3aa: CASSTRPLSGTDTQYF; CDR3nt: TGTGCCAGCAGTACAAGACCACTTTCGGGTACAGATACGCAGTATTTT; len: 16; v_gene: TRBV27; abundance: -; d_gene: -; j_gene: TRBJ2-3
CDR3aa: CASSDWYEQYF; CDR3nt: TGTGCCAGCAGTGATTGGTACGAGCAGTACTTC; len: 11; v_gene: TRBV25-1; abundance: few; d_gene: -; j_gene: TRBJ2-7
CDR3aa: CASSLVGDSDYEQYF; CDR3nt: TGCGCCAGCAGCTTGGTAGGAGATTCAGACTACGAGCAGTACTTC; len: 15; v_gene: TRBV5-1; abundance: few; d_gene: -; j_gene: TRBJ2-7
CDR3aa: CASSYYDRVETQYF; CDR3nt: TGTGCCAGCAGTTACTACGACAGGGTTGAGACCCAGTACTTC; len: 14; v_gene: TRBV6-5; abundance: -; d_gene: TRBD1; j_gene: TRBJ2-5
CDR3aa: CATRAGEAQYF; CDR3nt: TGTGCCACCAGGGCAGGGGAGGCTCAGTACTTC; len: 11; v_gene: TRBV7-2; abundance: few; d_gene: -; j_gene: TRBJ2-7
CDR3aa: CASRATAYNSPLHF; CDR3nt: TGTGCCAGCAGGGCGACAGCGTATAATTCACCCCTCCACTTT; len: 14; v_gene: TRBV27; abundance: few; d_gene: -; j_gene: TRBJ1-6
CDR3aa: CASSHTGELFF; CDR3nt: TGTGCCAGCAGCCACACCGGGGAGCTGTTTTTT; len: 11; v_gene: TRBV3-1; abundance: many; d_gene: -; j_gene: TRBJ2-2
CDR3aa: CASKKGDRTEAFF; CDR3nt: TGTGCCAGCAAGAAGGGAGATCGCACTGAAGCTTTCTTT; len: 13; v_gene: TRBV6-1; abundance: few; d_gene: -; j_gene: TRBJ1-1
CDR3aa: CASSLSQGIFADTQYF; CDR3nt: TGCGCCAGCAGCTTGTCACAGGGTATTTTTGCAGATACGCAGTATTTT; len: 16; v_gene: TRBV5-1; abundance: -; d_gene: -; j_gene: TRBJ2-3
CDR3aa: CASSEGGGTSTDTQYF; CDR3nt: TGTGCCAGCAGTGAAGGAGGCGGGACCAGCACAGATACGCAGTATTTT; len: 16; v_gene: TRBV2; abundance: once; d_gene: -; j_gene: TRBJ2-3
CDR3aa: CASSPPGSGYTGELFF; CDR3nt: TGTGCCAGCAGCCCGCCGGGTAGCGGTTACACCGGGGAGCTGTTTTTT; len: 16; v_gene: TRBV3-1; abundance: -; d_gene: -; j_gene: TRBJ2-2
CDR3aa: CASSLVTLNTEAFF; CDR3nt: TGTGCCAGCAGTTTAGTAACCCTGAACACTGAAGCTTTCTTT; len: 14; v_gene: TRBV28; abundance: -; d_gene: -; j_gene: TRBJ1-1
CDR3aa: CASIAGTSGTYEQYF; CDR3nt: TGTGCCAGCATCGCCGGGACTAGCGGAACCTACGAGCAGTACTTC; len: 15; v_gene: TRBV6-1; abundance: few; d_gene: TRBD2; j_gene: TRBJ2-7
CDR3aa: CASRRLAGGADNEQFF; CDR3nt: TGCGCCAGCAGGAGACTAGCGGGGGGGGCGGACAATGAGCAGTTCTTC; len: 16; v_gene: TRBV4-1; abundance: -; d_gene: TRBD2; j_gene: TRBJ2-1
CDR3aa: CASRQQGGREKLFF; CDR3nt: TGTGCCAGCAGACAACAGGGGGGGAGAGAAAAACTGTTTTTT; len: 14; v_gene: TRBV12-3/TRBV12-4; abundance: many; d_gene: TRBD1; j_gene: TRBJ1-4
CDR3aa: CAISEGREKYF; CDR3nt: TGTGCCATCAGTGAGGGGCGGGAGAAGTACTTC; len: 11; v_gene: TRBV10-3; abundance: many; d_gene: TRBD2; j_gene: TRBJ2-7